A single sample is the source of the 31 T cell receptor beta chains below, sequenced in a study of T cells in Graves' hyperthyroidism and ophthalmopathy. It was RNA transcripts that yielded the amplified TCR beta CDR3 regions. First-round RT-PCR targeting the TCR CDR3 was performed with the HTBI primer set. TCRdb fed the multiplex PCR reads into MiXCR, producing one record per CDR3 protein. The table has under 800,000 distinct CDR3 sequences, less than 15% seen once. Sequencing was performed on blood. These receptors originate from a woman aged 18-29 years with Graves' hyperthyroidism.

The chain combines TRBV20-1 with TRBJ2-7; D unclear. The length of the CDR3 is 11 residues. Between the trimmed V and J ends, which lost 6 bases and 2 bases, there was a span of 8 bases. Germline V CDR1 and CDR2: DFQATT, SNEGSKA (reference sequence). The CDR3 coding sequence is TGCAGTGCGCGGCTAGCCTACGAGCAGTACTTC. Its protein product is CSARLAYEQYF.

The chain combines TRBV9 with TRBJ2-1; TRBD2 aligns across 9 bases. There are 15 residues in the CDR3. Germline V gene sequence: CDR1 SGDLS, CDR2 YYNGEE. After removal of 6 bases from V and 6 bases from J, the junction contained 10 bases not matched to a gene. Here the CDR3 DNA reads TGTGCCAGCACAAGTGGTAGCGGGAGCACCAATGAGCAGTTCTTC. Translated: CASTSGSGSTNEQFF.

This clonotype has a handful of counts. CDR3 loop: CASSLNPPRTSGRASREQYF. The CDR3 nucleotides read TGTGCCAGCAGCTTGAACCCCCCGAGGACTAGCGGAAGGGCCTCGCGGGAGCAGTACTTC. The chain joins TRBV7-9 to TRBJ2-7, with TRBD2 matching over 10 bases. The CDR3 is made up of 20 amino acids. The germline CDR1 and CDR2 sequences are SEHNR and FQNEAQ (reference sequence). Losses at the gene ends were 3 bases for V and 7 bases for J; bases not matched to a gene: 24.

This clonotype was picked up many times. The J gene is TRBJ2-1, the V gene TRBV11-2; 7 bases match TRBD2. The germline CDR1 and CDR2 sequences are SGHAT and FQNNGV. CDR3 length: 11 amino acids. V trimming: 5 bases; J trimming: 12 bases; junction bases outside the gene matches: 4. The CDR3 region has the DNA TGTGCCAGCAGCCACGGGACTATGCAGTTCTTC. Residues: CASSHGTMQFF. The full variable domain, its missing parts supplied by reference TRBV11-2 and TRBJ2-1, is EAGVAQSPRYKIIEKRQSVAFWCNPISGHATLYWYQQILGQGPKLLIQFQNNGVVDDSQLPKDRFSAERLKGVDSTLKIQPAKLEDSAVYLCASSHGTMQFFGPGTRLTVL.

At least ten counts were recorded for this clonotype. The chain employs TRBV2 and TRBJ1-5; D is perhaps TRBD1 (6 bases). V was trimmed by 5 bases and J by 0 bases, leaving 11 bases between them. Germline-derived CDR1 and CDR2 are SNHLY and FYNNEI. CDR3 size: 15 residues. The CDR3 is CASSYRDYSNQPQHF. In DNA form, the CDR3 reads TGTGCCAGCAGTTACAGGGATTATAGCAATCAGCCCCAGCATTTT. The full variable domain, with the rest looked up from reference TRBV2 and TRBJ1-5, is EPEVTQTPSHQVTQMGQEVILRCVPISNHLYFYWYRQILGQKVEFLVSFYNNEISEKSEIFDDQFSVERPDGSNFTLKIRSTKLEDSAMYFCASSYRDYSNQPQHFGDGTRLSIL.

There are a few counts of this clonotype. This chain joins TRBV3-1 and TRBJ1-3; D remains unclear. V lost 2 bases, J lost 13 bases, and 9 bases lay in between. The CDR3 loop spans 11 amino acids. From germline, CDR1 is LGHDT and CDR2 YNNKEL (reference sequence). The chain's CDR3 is CASSQSERIYF. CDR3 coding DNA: TGTGCCAGCAGCCAATCCGAACGAATATATTTT.

The CDR3 is CASSGLVGDCEQYF. The CDR3 DNA sequence: TGTGCCAGCAGCGGCCTCGTGGGGGACTGCGAGCAGTACTTC. The chain links TRBV13 to TRBJ2-7; TRBD2 is a possible D gene (6 bases). The length of the CDR3 is 14 residues. The ends were cut back, 5 bases at V and 6 bases at J, with 17 bases in the middle. Germline values: CDR1 PRHDT, CDR2 FYEKMQ (reference sequence).

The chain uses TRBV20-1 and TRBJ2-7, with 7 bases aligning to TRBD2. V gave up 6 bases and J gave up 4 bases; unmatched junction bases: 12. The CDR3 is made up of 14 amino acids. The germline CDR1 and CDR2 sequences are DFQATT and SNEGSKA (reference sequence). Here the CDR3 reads CSAMRGGSSYEQYF. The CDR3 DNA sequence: TGCAGTGCCATGAGGGGCGGGAGTTCATACGAGCAGTACTTC.

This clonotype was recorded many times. The CDR3 DNA reads as TGCGCCAGCAGCTTCTCCGGGACAGGCGGTCGGGAGACCCAGTACTTC. It translates to CASSFSGTGGRETQYF. The chain combines TRBV5-1 with TRBJ2-5; 8 positions match TRBD1. V lost 2 bases and J lost 5; bases outside the gene matches: 11. Germline V gives CDR1 SGHRS, CDR2 YFSETQ. The CDR3 has 16 amino acids.

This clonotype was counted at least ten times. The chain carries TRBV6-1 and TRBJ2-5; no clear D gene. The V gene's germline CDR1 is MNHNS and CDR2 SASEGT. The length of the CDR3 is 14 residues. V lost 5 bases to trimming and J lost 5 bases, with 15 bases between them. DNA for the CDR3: TGTGCCAGCAGTTACGGTAGAGGCTACGAGACCCAGTACTTC. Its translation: CASSYGRGYETQYF.

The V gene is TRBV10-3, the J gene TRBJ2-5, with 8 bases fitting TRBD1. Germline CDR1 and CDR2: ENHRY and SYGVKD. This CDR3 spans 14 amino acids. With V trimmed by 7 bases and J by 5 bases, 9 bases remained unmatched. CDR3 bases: TGTGCCATCAATGACAGGGGCGTCGGGGAGACCCAGTACTTC. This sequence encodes CAINDRGVGETQYF.

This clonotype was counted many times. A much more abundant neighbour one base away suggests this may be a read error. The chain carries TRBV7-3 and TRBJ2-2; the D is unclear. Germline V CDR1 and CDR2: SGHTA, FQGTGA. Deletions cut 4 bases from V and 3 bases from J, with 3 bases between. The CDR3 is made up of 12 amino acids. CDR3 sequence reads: CASSSHTGELFF. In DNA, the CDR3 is TGTGCCAGCAGCTCCCACACCGGGGAGCTGTTTTTT.

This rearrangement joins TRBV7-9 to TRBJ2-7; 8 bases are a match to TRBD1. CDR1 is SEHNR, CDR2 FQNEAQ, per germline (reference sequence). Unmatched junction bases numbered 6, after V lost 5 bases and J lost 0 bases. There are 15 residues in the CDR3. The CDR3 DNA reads TGTGCCAGCAGCGGACAGGGAGCTCCCTCCTACGAGCAGTACTTC. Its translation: CASSGQGAPSYEQYF.

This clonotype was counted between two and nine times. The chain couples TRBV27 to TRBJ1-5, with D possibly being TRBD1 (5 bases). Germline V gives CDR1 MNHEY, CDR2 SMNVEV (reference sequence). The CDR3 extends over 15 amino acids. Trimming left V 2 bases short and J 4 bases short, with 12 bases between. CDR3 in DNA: TGTGCCAGCAGTTTAATCGGGGCAGTAAATCAGCCCCAGCATTTT. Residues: CASSLIGAVNQPQHF.

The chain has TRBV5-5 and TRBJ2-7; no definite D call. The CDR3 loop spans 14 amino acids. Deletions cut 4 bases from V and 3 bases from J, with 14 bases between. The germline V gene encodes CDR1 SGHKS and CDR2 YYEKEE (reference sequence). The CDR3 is CASSPRQDNYEQYF. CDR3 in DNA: TGTGCCAGCAGCCCCCGGCAAGACAACTACGAGCAGTACTTC.

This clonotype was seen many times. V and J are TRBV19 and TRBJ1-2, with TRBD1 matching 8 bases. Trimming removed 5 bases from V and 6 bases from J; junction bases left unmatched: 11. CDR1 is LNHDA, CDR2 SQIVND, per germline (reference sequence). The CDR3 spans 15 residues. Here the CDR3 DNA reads TGTGCCAGTAGTCCCTGGACAGGGAAGAGCCATGGCTACACCTTC. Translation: CASSPWTGKSHGYTF.

CDR3 sequence reads: CATTKDKESRAFF. CDR3 sequence (DNA): TGTGCCACCACCAAAGACAAAGAATCTCGGGCTTTCTTT. J is TRBJ1-1 and V is TRBV24-1; no clear D. The CDR3 is made up of 13 amino acids. Per germline, CDR1 KGHDR and CDR2 SFDVKD. V lost 8 bases and J 11 bases, leaving 20 bases between the germline ends.

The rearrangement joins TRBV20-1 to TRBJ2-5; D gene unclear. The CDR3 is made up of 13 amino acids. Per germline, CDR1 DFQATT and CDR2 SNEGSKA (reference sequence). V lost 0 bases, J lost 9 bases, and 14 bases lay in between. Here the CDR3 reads CSARESLDRAQYF. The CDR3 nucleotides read TGCAGTGCTAGAGAAAGCCTAGATCGGGCCCAGTACTTC.

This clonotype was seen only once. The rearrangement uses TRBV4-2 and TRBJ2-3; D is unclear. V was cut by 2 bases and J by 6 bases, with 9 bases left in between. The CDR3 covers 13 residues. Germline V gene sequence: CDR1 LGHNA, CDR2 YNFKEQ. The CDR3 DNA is TGTGCCAGCAGCCAACCCCAGGAGGATACGCAGTATTTT. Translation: CASSQPQEDTQYF.

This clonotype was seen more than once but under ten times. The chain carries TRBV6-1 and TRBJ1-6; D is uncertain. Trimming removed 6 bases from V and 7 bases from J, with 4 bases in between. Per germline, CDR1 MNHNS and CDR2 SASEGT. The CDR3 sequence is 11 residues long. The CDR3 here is CASSSNSPLHF. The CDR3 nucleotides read TGTGCCAGCAGCTCGAATTCACCCCTCCACTTT.

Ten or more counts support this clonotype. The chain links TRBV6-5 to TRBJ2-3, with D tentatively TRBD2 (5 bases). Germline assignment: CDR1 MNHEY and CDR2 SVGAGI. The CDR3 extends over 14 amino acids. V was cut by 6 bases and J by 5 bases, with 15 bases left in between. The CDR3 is CASSFRGSGDTQYF. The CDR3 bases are TGTGCCAGCAGCTTCCGGGGAAGTGGAGATACGCAGTATTTT.

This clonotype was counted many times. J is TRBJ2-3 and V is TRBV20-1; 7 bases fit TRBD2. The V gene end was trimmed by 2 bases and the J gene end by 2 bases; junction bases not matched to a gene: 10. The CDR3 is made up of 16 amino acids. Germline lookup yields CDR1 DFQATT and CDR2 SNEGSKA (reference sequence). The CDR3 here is CSARSDGGGLTDTQYF. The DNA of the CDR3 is TGCAGTGCTAGAAGTGACGGGGGAGGGCTCACAGATACGCAGTATTTT.

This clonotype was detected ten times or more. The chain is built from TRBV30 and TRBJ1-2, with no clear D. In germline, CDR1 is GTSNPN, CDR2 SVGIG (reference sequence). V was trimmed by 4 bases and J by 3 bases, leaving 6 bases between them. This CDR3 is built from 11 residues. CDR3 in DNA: TGTGCCTGGACGAATTACTATGGCTACACCTTC. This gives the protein CAWTNYYGYTF.

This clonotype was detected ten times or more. The CDR3 sequence: CASSQVDRDQPQHF. CDR3 sequence (DNA): TGTGCCAGCAGCCAAGTTGACAGGGATCAGCCCCAGCATTTT. The chain carries TRBV4-2 and TRBJ1-5; 7 bases align to TRBD1. The V segment lost 1 base and the J segment 5 bases; nucleotides outside the gene matches: 2. Germline CDR1 LGHNA, CDR2 YNFKEQ. This CDR3 contains 14 residues.

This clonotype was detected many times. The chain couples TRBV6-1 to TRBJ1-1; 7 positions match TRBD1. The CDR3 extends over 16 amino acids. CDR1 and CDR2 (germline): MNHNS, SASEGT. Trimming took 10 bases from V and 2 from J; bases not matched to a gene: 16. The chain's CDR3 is CATFYRIGTANTEAFF. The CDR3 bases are TGTGCCACCTTCTATCGAATCGGGACAGCCAACACTGAAGCTTTCTTT.

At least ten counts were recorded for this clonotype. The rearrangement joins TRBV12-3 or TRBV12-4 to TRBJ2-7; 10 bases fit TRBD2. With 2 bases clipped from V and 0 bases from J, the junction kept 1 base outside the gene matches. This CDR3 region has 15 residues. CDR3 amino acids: CASSLRLAGSYEQYF. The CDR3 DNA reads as TGTGCCAGCAGTTTAAGACTAGCGGGCTCCTACGAGCAGTACTTC.

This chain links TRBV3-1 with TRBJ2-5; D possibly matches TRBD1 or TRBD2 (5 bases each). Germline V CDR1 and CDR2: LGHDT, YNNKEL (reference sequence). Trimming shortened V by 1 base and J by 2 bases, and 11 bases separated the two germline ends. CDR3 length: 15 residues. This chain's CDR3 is CASSQGGKPQETQYF. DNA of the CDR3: TGTGCCAGCAGCCAAGGGGGGAAACCGCAAGAGACCCAGTACTTC.

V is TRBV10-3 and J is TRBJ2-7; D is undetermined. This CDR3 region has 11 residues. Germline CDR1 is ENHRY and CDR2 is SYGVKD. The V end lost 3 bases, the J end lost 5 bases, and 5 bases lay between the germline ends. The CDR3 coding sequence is TGTGCCATCAGTGACCTGAACGAGCAGTACTTC. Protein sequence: CAISDLNEQYF.

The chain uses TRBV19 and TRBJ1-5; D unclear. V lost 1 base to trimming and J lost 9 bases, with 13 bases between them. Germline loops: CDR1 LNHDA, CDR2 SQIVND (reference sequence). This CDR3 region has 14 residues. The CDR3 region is CASSIVSGAVPQHF. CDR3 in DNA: TGTGCCAGTAGTATAGTTAGCGGTGCGGTGCCCCAGCATTTT.

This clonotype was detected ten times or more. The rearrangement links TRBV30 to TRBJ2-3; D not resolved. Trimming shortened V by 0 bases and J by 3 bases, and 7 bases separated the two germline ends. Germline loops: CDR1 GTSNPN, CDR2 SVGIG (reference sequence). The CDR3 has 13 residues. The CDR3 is CAWSVRWTDTQYF. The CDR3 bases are TGTGCCTGGAGTGTACGTTGGACAGATACGCAGTATTTT.

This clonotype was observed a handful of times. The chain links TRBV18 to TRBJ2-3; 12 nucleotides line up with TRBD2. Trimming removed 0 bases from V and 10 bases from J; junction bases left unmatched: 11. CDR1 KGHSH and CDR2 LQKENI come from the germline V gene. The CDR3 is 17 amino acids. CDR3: CASSPPGLAGGPHPQYF. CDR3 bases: TGTGCCAGCTCACCACCGGGTCTAGCGGGAGGGCCTCATCCGCAGTATTTT.